A selection of T cell receptor beta chains follows, all from one sample in a study of T cell changes during pregnancy in multiple sclerosis. Sequencing was performed with immunoSEQ multiplex PCR; in TCRdb, only in-frame clones are kept and a portion is missing. This repertoire shows about 40,000 clones, roughly 88% found once; its top ten account for roughly 1.4%. Sequenced sample: PBMCs (not recorded whether the cells were cultured). Source of these receptors: a female donor with multiple sclerosis, enrolled in a pregnancy study. Each CDR3 is given without its conserved first and last residue.

j_gene,v_gene,CDR3aa
TRBJ2-3,TRBV28,ASSSYGGPDTQY
TRBJ1-2,TRBV30,AWMGTGTNYGYT
TRBJ2-1,TRBV7-2,ASSSGMYNEQF
TRBJ2-1,TRBV7-9,ASSATSNEQF
TRBJ2-7,TRBV7-9,ASSPGQGWDEQY
TRBJ1-1,TRBV5-4,ASSLRGSITEAF
TRBJ2-3,TRBV6-5,ASSDSLSTDTQY
TRBJ2-2,TRBV9,ASSASTSGRDTGELF
TRBJ2-7,TRBV5-4,ASSLPTSGSYEQY
TRBJ1-4,TRBV5-1,ASSLGYRIHANEKLF
TRBJ1-4,TRBV5-6,ASSPWGEEKLF
TRBJ1-5,TRBV10-3,AIAVGSSEGIGPQH
TRBJ2-2,TRBV2,ASSLSLGTGELF
TRBJ2-5,TRBV7-9,ASSLDAEETQY
TRBJ2-3,TRBV7-9,ASSPRGVQQY
TRBJ2-1,TRBV6-4,ASSEGTGGYNEQF
TRBJ2-3,TRBV4-2,ASSQDNAPETDTQY
TRBJ2-5,TRBV9,ASSGGLQVTQETQY
TRBJ2-5,TRBV13,ASRGTEYQETQY
TRBJ1-1,TRBV10-1,ASSDQGEEAF
TRBJ2-2,TRBV6-1,ASSDQAGLANTGELF
TRBJ1-1,TRBV7-3,ASSLTGVRSENTEAF
TRBJ2-1,TRBV7-9,ASSPGGQF
TRBJ2-2,TRBV6-1,ASSETPPWGGTLEAELF
TRBJ2-1,TRBV4-1,ASSPGVAGAHDEQF
TRBJ2-7,TRBV5-6,ASRYRDGMGEQY
TRBJ1-1,TRBV5-6,ASSLVGHAEAF
TRBJ2-7,TRBV5-1,ASSLETYSPPYEQY
TRBJ1-2,TRBV9,ASSVGGVYGYT
TRBJ2-1,TRBV18,ASSPRLAGGEYNEQF
TRBJ2-1,TRBV5-1,ASSLATSAEGEQF
TRBJ1-1,TRBV28,ASRIRAREAF
TRBJ2-5,TRBV7-9,ASSPYPRKETQY
TRBJ2-1,TRBV27,ASSLGLTNYNEQF
TRBJ1-1,TRBV28,ASSLTGNTEAF
TRBJ2-7,TRBV30,AWSGAGEQY
TRBJ1-1,TRBV6-1,ASRTGGLNTEAF
TRBJ1-1,TRBV30,AWNRDTEAF
TRBJ2-1,TRBV6-5,ASSPSSGSYNEQF
TRBJ1-4,TRBV30,AWSVLGQASEKLF
TRBJ2-7,TRBV11-2,ASSPSTYEQY
TRBJ2-5,TRBV9,ASSVGSSGREETQY
TRBJ2-1,TRBV5-4,ASSFGSTSEF
TRBJ1-2,TRBV5-1,ASSPLAGYGYT
TRBJ1-5,TRBV30,AWRQGDWQPQH
TRBJ2-7,TRBV6-4,ASSPSGSIYEQY
TRBJ2-7,TRBV21-1,ASSKVPSGVRGSQAVSYEQY
TRBJ1-6,TRBV25-1,ALKRAGNSPLH
TRBJ2-1,TRBV19,ASSLSSAYNEQF
TRBJ2-7,TRBV27,ASSWAGGAYEQY
TRBJ1-4,TRBV4-1,ASGHAGRTNEKLF
TRBJ2-3,TRBV2,ASELIRGSDTDTQY
TRBJ2-2,TRBV19,ASKQGSGELF
TRBJ1-1,TRBV4-1,ASSQGAGSVI
TRBJ2-7,TRBV9,ASSSGTSGLRQY
TRBJ1-1,TRBV4-1,ASSQNTEAF
TRBJ2-2,TRBV11-2,ASSRKGASGMSGELF
TRBJ1-1,TRBV27,ASSPRDRGNTEAF
TRBJ1-2,TRBV30,AWRKGGYT